These T cell receptor beta chains were read from a single sample in a study of PD-1 blockade in classical Hodgkin lymphoma. Measured with immunoSEQ multiplex PCR; TCRdb has only the in-frame clones, and not every one. The table includes about 30,000 clones, around 83% detected once. The source material was CD4+ T cells from blood, sampled before the fourth cycle of nivolumab. These TCRs come from a human donor with classical Hodgkin lymphoma. The CDR3 runs from the conserved cysteine through the conserved F or W. The D gene is left open where the match is weak. Some rows mark clone size as missing; the rest say once, few, many or name a class of expanded clone.

CDR3aa	CDR3nt	abundance	d_gene	v_gene	j_gene
CASRPFSGNTIYF	TGCGCCAGCAGGCCTTTCTCTGGAAACACCATATATTTT	once	NA	TRBV4-1	TRBJ1-3
CASRGNQPQHF	TGTGCCAGCAGGGGCAATCAGCCCCAGCATTTT	few	NA	TRBV27	TRBJ1-5
CASRRPGTTFTDTQYF	TGCGCCAGCAGGCGGCCGGGAACTACCTTCACAGATACGCAGTATTTT	NA	NA	TRBV5-1	TRBJ2-3
CASSSVGEQYF	TGTGCCAGCAGCTCGGTAGGCGAGCAGTACTTC	NA	NA	TRBV11-2	TRBJ2-7
CASSVQGEHLHF	TGTGCCAGCAGCGTACAGGGGGAGCACCTCCACTTT	NA	TRBD1	TRBV7-9	TRBJ1-6
CASSEATWPIGGNQPQHF	TGTGCCAGCAGTGAAGCGACATGGCCGATTGGAGGGAATCAGCCCCAGCATTTT	NA	NA	TRBV6-1	TRBJ1-5
CASSQTLGVYEQYF	TGTGCCAGCAGCCAAACACTGGGTGTCTACGAGCAGTACTTC	NA	NA	TRBV6-6	TRBJ2-7
CAISESPTYEQYF	TGTGCCATCAGTGAGTCGCCTACCTACGAGCAGTACTTC	NA	NA	TRBV10-3	TRBJ2-7
CASSEFPDTQYF	TGTGCCAGCAGTGAATTCCCAGATACGCAGTATTTT	NA	NA	TRBV25-1	TRBJ2-3
CASSSLPETQYF	TGTGCCAGCAGTTCCCTTCCCGAGACCCAGTACTTC	NA	NA	TRBV6-6	TRBJ2-5
CASSLFPGVVGELFF	TGTGCCAGCAGCTTGTTTCCGGGGGTGGTCGGGGAGCTGTTTTTT	once	NA	TRBV5-5	TRBJ2-2
CSASSNEQFF	TGCAGTGCTAGCAGCAATGAGCAGTTCTTC	NA	NA	TRBV20-1	TRBJ2-1
CASSVENSGYEQYF	TGTGCCAGCAGCGTAGAAAATAGCGGCTACGAGCAGTACTTC	once	NA	TRBV9	TRBJ2-7
CASSTGRGRAYNSPLHF	TGTGCCAGCAGCACCGGCAGGGGGAGGGCCTATAATTCACCCCTCCACTTT	once	TRBD1	TRBV5-4	TRBJ1-6
CSVQGLLTYEQYF	TGCAGCGTCCAGGGACTACTTACCTACGAGCAGTACTTC	NA	TRBD2	TRBV29-1	TRBJ2-7
CSARRGAEAFF	TGCAGTGCTAGAAGGGGGGCTGAAGCTTTCTTT	NA	NA	TRBV20-1	TRBJ1-1
CASSSEGHSREQYF	TGTGCCAGCAGCTCGGAGGGCCACTCGAGGGAGCAGTACTTC	NA	NA	TRBV7-2	TRBJ2-7
CASSLVRAVDSPLHF	TGCGCCAGCAGCCTCGTCAGGGCTGTGGATTCACCCCTCCACTTT	few	NA	TRBV5-1	TRBJ1-6
CASTPRGAYKRRTEAFF	TGTGCCAGTACCCCTCGGGGGGCCTACAAAAGGAGGACTGAAGCTTTCTTT	NA	NA	TRBV19	TRBJ1-1
CASSLGLAGGTDTQYF	TGTGCCAGCAGCTTGGGACTAGCGGGAGGCACAGATACGCAGTATTTT	NA	TRBD2	TRBV11-2	TRBJ2-3
CASSERTPGQGRGYTEAFF	TGTGCCAGCAGTGAACGGACGCCGGGACAGGGGAGAGGTTACACTGAAGCTTTCTTT	NA	TRBD1	TRBV2	TRBJ1-1